This entry concerns a single TCR beta chain. Clones were read by immunoSEQ multiplex PCR, and TCRdb kept only the in-frame ones, dropping some. The sample comprises 70,000 or so clones, 90% of which are singletons, and about 0.51% rests with the top ten. This record comes from a study of OX40 agonist ivuxolimab in advanced cancers. The wider study: Head and neck, renal cell, melanoma or hepatocellular carcinoma were the cancers that dose-escalation patients had.

Looked up from germline, CDR1 is SEHNR and CDR2 is FQNEAQ (reference sequence). The CDR3 loop spans 12 amino acids. Trimming took off 1 base at V and 12 bases at J, with 10 bases between the two ends. The sequence came from an adult with an advanced solid tumor such as melanoma, head and neck, liver or kidney cancer. The V gene is TRBV7-9, the J gene TRBJ2-1; TRBD2 is a possible D gene (5 bases). This material consisted of CD4+ or CD8+ T cells sorted from blood, taken in a trial of the OX40 agonist ivuxolimab. The DNA for the CDR3 is TGTGCCAGCAGCTTAGAGTTGGACTTGCAGTTCTTC. This sequence encodes CASSLELDLQFF.